What follows are 13 T cell receptor beta chains derived from one specimen sequenced in a study of CD8+ T cells in alopecia areata. After isolation, RNA underwent reverse transcription to generate cDNA as the sequencing template. Sequencing was performed with immunoSEQ multiplex PCR; in TCRdb, only in-frame clones are kept and a portion is missing. The sample includes about 260,000 clones, 60% of them seen just once. Treatment meaning: oral pan-JAK inhibitor, 5-10 mg twice daily. The sample here was CD4+ T cells sorted from blood, taken around week 52, from a patient treated with tofacitinib. These receptors were collected from a human donor with alopecia areata.

In this sample, this clone turned up once. V usage is TRBV10-2 and J usage is TRBJ2-5; 7 bases are shared with TRBD2. Germline assignment: CDR1 WSHSY and CDR2 SAAADI. There are 14 residues in the CDR3. V lost 2 bases to trimming and J lost 4 bases; unmatched junction nucleotides: 4. This CDR3 is CASSELASGETQYF. DNA of the CDR3: TGCGCCAGCAGTGAGCTGGCTAGCGGAGAGACCCAGTACTTC.

The chain employs TRBV23-1 and TRBJ2-7; perhaps D is TRBD1 or TRBD2 (6 bases each). TRBV23-1 is sorted into the ORF group, with uncertain function. The ends were cut back, 4 bases at V and 0 bases at J, with 13 bases in the middle. The CDR3 length is 15 residues. The CDR3 sequence is CASSLNREDSYEQYF. Here the CDR3 DNA reads TGCGCCAGCAGTCTCAACAGGGAGGACTCCTACGAGCAGTACTTC.

This clone was observed a handful of times. The rearrangement links TRBV27 to TRBJ2-5, with D possibly TRBD2 on 5 matching bases. The CDR3 sequence is 14 residues long. V was cut by 5 bases and J by 2 bases, with 12 bases left in between. The germline gives CDR1 MNHEY, CDR2 SMNVEV (reference sequence). The chain's CDR3 is CASSGRLQQETQYF. Here the CDR3 DNA reads TGTGCCAGCAGTGGGCGACTACAACAAGAGACCCAGTACTTC.

CDR3: CASSSSGGDQETQYF. CDR3 DNA sequence: TGTGCCAGCAGTTCTAGCGGGGGAGACCAAGAGACCCAGTACTTC. This chain uses TRBV2 with TRBJ2-5; TRBD2 aligns across 10 bases. With 5 bases clipped from V and 0 bases from J, the junction kept 3 bases outside the gene matches. The germline CDR1 and CDR2 sequences are SNHLY and FYNNEI. The CDR3 is 15 amino acids.

This chain uses TRBV7-2 with TRBJ2-3; D gene unclear. This CDR3 has 14 amino acids. The V gene's germline CDR1 is SGHTA and CDR2 FQGNSA. Deletions cut 1 base from V and 2 bases from J, with 7 bases between. CDR3 bases: TGTGCCAGCAGCTTAGTCTCGACCACAGATACGCAGTATTTT. This encodes CASSLVSTTDTQYF.

The V gene is TRBV29-1, the J gene TRBJ2-3; 7 nucleotides line up with TRBD1. This CDR3 has 14 amino acids. The germline CDR1 and CDR2 sequences are SQVTM and ANQGSEA. V was clipped by 4 bases and J by 0 bases; unmatched bases: 4. The CDR3 DNA reads TGCAGCGTTGGGGGACAGACTAGCACAGATACGCAGTATTTT. Residues: CSVGGQTSTDTQYF.

The V and J genes are TRBV30 and TRBJ2-4, with 8 bases aligning to TRBD1. The junction had 8 bases not matched to a gene; V was cut back by 4 bases and J by 3 bases. The CDR3 runs 15 residues. The V gene's germline CDR1 is GTSNPN and CDR2 SVGIG (reference sequence). CDR3 nucleotides: TGTGCCTGGAACCCGACAGGGGTCGGCAAAAACATTCAGTACTTC. Protein sequence: CAWNPTGVGKNIQYF.

The chain recombines TRBV30 with TRBJ2-7; no reliable D call. Trimming cost V 4 bases and J 1 base, with 17 bases left between them. The CDR3 has 15 residues. Germline V CDR1 and CDR2: GTSNPN, SVGIG (reference sequence). Here the CDR3 DNA reads TGTGCCTGGACCCCCTCCATGATTGTGTCCTACGAGCAGTACTTC. As protein: CAWTPSMIVSYEQYF.

This chain links TRBV7-2 with TRBJ2-4, with 12 bases fitting TRBD2. Germline V gene data show CDR1 as SGHTA and CDR2 as FQGNSA. The V segment lost 5 bases and the J segment 0 bases; nucleotides outside the gene matches: 11. The CDR3 spans 19 residues. The CDR3 DNA reads TGTGCCAGCAGCCCTGCCGGGACTAGCGGGCTCTTAGCCAAAAACATTCAGTACTTC. This encodes CASSPAGTSGLLAKNIQYF.

This chain connects TRBV7-9 to TRBJ2-1, with 13 bases lining up with TRBD2. Germline-derived CDR1 and CDR2 are SEHNR and FQNEAQ (reference sequence). V lost 2 bases to trimming and J lost 15 bases; unmatched junction nucleotides: 10. This CDR3 spans 15 amino acids. For the CDR3, the DNA is TGTGCCAGCAGCTTAAAGGGACTAGCGGGATTACAAGCGTTCTTC. Encoded protein: CASSLKGLAGLQAFF.

The gene calls are TRBV2 and TRBJ1-2; D perhaps matches TRBD1 (5 bases). Per germline, CDR1 SNHLY and CDR2 FYNNEI. V dropped 1 base and J dropped 8 bases, with 14 bases sitting between them. This CDR3 region has 14 residues. In nucleotides, the CDR3 is TGTGCCAGCAGTGAAGTCAGGGTGGGGAACGGCTACACCTTC. Encoded protein: CASSEVRVGNGYTF.

The chain couples TRBV29-1 to TRBJ1-2; 8 nucleotides match TRBD1. J lost 7 bases, V lost 3 bases, and 4 bases had no gene match. CDR1 is SQVTM and CDR2 is ANQGSEA in the germline V gene. CDR3 length equals 12 residues. The CDR3 loop reads CSVDRGLFGYTF. The CDR3 nucleotides read TGCAGCGTTGACAGGGGGCTCTTTGGCTACACCTTC. Based on the CDR3 plus reference TRBV29-1 and TRBJ1-2, the full variable domain is SAVISQKPSRDICQRGTSLTIQCQVDSQVTMMFWYRQQPGQSLTLIATANQGSEATYESGFVIDKFPISRPNLTFSTLTVSNMSPEDSSIYLCSVDRGLFGYTFGSGTRLTVV.

This clone was observed a few times. This chain uses TRBV5-6 with TRBJ2-1; no definite D call. The CDR3 consists of 15 residues. Trimming took off 4 bases at V and 5 bases at J, with 16 bases between the two ends. Germline CDR1 reads SGHDT; CDR2 reads YYEEEE. The CDR3 protein is CASSPGSGSHNEQFF. The CDR3 nucleotides are TGTGCCAGCAGCCCTGGATCCGGGTCCCACAATGAGCAGTTCTTC.